This TCR beta chain was sequenced for a study of T cells in narcolepsy. Regarding the study as a whole: Autoreactive HCRT-specific and TRIB2-specific clonotypes were marked in same-patient CSF-versus-blood CD4+ comparisons.

Regarding this clone: Its specificity is unknown.

Clones were sequenced by immunoSEQ multiplex PCR, and TCRdb holds only the in-frame ones, with some missing. The table has 25,000 to 35,000 clones, around 75% seen once. Germline V CDR1 and CDR2: MNHNS, SASEGT. V lost 10 bases and J lost 8; bases outside the gene matches: 5. This CDR3 is built from 12 residues. Material for sequencing was CD45RA- memory CD4+ T cells from PBMCs. This sequence joins TRBV6-1 and TRBJ1-6; 7 bases agree with TRBD1. The sequence derives from a human donor with narcolepsy. CDR3 loop: CATRDSYSPLHF. In nucleotides, the CDR3 is TGTGCCACCCGGGACAGCTATTCACCCCTCCACTTT.